This T cell receptor beta chain was identified in a study of regulatory T cells in long-lasting Graves disease. Assembly of TCR beta libraries relied on iRepertoire HTBI primers together with Arm-PCR of CDR3 regions. TCRdb reprocessed the multiplex PCR reads with MiXCR, giving one entry per CDR3 protein. The sample holds roughly 560,000 distinct CDR3 sequences, around 12% seen once. Time point defined: newly diagnosed GD, antithyroid drugs for less than 3 months. RNA extracted from PBMCs served as the sequencing template. This clonotype came up many times. Its antigen is currently unknown. Regarding the study as a whole: Persistent cases favored TRBV28, TRBJ1-2 and TRBJ2-5.

Germline V gives CDR1 SNHLY, CDR2 FYNNEI. CDR3 size: 12 residues. The V end was cut by 4 bases, the J end by 2 bases, with 4 bases between. These same data were also listed under a study on T cells in Graves' hyperthyroidism and ophthalmopathy. Per that study: The HTBI set primed first-round TCR CDR3 RT-PCR. Stable hyperthyroidism was told apart from ophthalmopathy by a model built on 13 V-J features.

The chain joins TRBV2 to TRBJ2-3; D is ambiguous. The receptor was isolated from a woman aged 25 to 39 with Graves disease. The sample here was peripheral blood mononuclear cells (PBMCs), taken at new diagnosis, from a patient treated with antithyroid drugs. The CDR3 loop is CASSVFTDTQYF. As DNA, the CDR3 is TGTGCCAGCAGTGTTTTCACAGATACGCAGTATTTT.